What follows are 15 T cell receptor beta chains derived from one specimen sequenced in a study of blood T cell repertoires in COVID-19 (dated by TCRdb to 2018 to 2021). The receptor library was made with the immunoSEQ multiplex PCR assay. Sourced from immuneACCESS, this table was stored by TCRdb with only in-frame sequences that have V and J called. A share of the clones is absent; for the studies checked, an unresolved V gene accounts for under half, and the remainder has no known explanation. The sample yields about 95,000 clones; approximately 80% were counted once. The leading ten clones occupy around 5% of the sample. The sequencing input was peripheral blood. Every receptor here comes from an elderly man with COVID-19, enrolled during active disease.

A few counts support this clone. This chain connects TRBV6-6 to TRBJ1-2; 7 positions match TRBD1. The CDR3 is made up of 14 amino acids. CDR1 and CDR2 (germline): MNHNY, SVGAGI (reference sequence). Germline trimming cut 6 bases from V and 4 bases from J; bases unmatched to any gene: 8. The CDR3 sequence: CASSLRQGGYGYTF. The CDR3 DNA is TGTGCCAGCAGCCTCCGACAGGGTGGCTATGGCTACACCTTC.

The chain is built from TRBV30 and TRBJ1-3; maybe TRBD1 (6 bases). The CDR3 totals 13 residues. Germline lookup yields CDR1 GTSNPN and CDR2 SVGIG (reference sequence). With 2 bases removed from V and 5 bases from J, the gap between germline ends came to 10 bases. The CDR3 reads CAWSLQGRNTIYF. For the CDR3, the DNA is TGTGCCTGGAGTCTTCAGGGGCGAAACACCATATATTTT.

This chain links TRBV7-2 with TRBJ2-7; D may be TRBD1 (5 bases). V dropped 1 base and J dropped 5 bases, with 12 bases sitting between them. CDR1 and CDR2 (germline): SGHTA, FQGNSA. The CDR3 is 14 amino acids. CDR3 amino acids: CASSLEVRADEQYF. The CDR3, as DNA: TGTGCCAGCAGCTTAGAGGTCAGGGCGGACGAGCAGTACTTC.

The CDR3 loop reads CASRPTGGDSYEQYF. The CDR3, as DNA: TGTGCCAGCAGGCCTACGGGGGGGGACTCCTACGAGCAGTACTTC. V gene TRBV28 combines with J gene TRBJ2-7; the match to TRBD2 covers 8 bases. CDR1 and CDR2 (germline): MDHEN, SYDVKM. CDR3 length equals 15 residues. After removal of 6 bases from V and 0 bases from J, the junction contained 7 bases not matched to a gene. Filled out from reference TRBV28 and TRBJ2-7, the complete variable domain reads DVKVTQSSRYLVKRTGEKVFLECVQDMDHENMFWYRQDPGLGLRLIYFSYDVKMKEKGDIPEGYSVSREKKERFSLILESASTNQTSMYLCASRPTGGDSYEQYFGPGTRLTVT.

V usage is TRBV2 and J usage is TRBJ2-2; TRBD1 agrees at 7 bases. The V gene end was trimmed by 3 bases and the J gene end by 1 base; junction bases not matched to a gene: 5. The CDR3 covers 16 residues. Germline assignment: CDR1 SNHLY and CDR2 FYNNEI. In DNA form, the CDR3 reads TGTGCCAGCAGTGAGATCCAGGGGGTGAACACCGGGGAGCTGTTTTTT. Translation: CASSEIQGVNTGELFF.

This chain joins TRBV28 and TRBJ1-5, with D unclear. CDR1 and CDR2 from the germline V gene are MDHEN and SYDVKM. CDR3 size: 13 residues. V was shortened by 3 bases and J by 2 bases, with 5 bases between the two germline ends. The CDR3 here is CASSFIGNQPQHF. In nucleotides, the CDR3 is TGTGCCAGCAGTTTTATCGGCAATCAGCCCCAGCATTTT.

V and J are TRBV11-2 and TRBJ2-6, with D perhaps TRBD1 (6 bases). The germline V gene has CDR1 SGHAT and CDR2 FQNNGV. The CDR3 runs 16 residues. V gave up 0 bases and J gave up 3 bases, with 9 bases separating them. This CDR3 is CASSLDQGFGANVLTF. The DNA of the CDR3 is TGTGCCAGCAGCTTAGATCAGGGGTTTGGGGCCAACGTCCTGACTTTC.

The chain uses TRBV6-2 or TRBV6-3 and TRBJ1-1, with no clear D. The CDR3 runs 13 residues. V lost 4 bases to trimming and J lost 5 bases, with 11 bases between them. Germline V gene lookup returns CDR1 MNHEY and CDR2 SVGEGT. CDR3 residues: CASSWEEMTEAFF. Here the CDR3 DNA reads TGTGCCAGCAGTTGGGAGGAAATGACTGAAGCTTTCTTT.

The chain combines TRBV12-3 or TRBV12-4 with TRBJ1-2; D is ambiguous. This CDR3 is 12 amino acids long. The V gene lost 3 bases and the J gene lost 4 bases, with 6 bases spanning the gap. CDR3 amino acids: CASSFASYGYTF. For the CDR3, the DNA is TGTGCCAGCAGTTTCGCTAGCTATGGCTACACCTTC.

The chain employs TRBV29-1 and TRBJ1-2; 7 nucleotides align to TRBD1. The germline CDR1 and CDR2 sequences are SQVTM and ANQGSEA. The CDR3 is 13 amino acids. V was pared by 6 bases and J by 4 bases, with 8 bases of the junction left unmatched. CDR3 sequence (DNA): TGCAGCGTATATGACAGGGCCCCCTATGGCTACACCTTC. Translating gives CSVYDRAPYGYTF.

The J gene is TRBJ1-5, the V gene TRBV30, with 10 nucleotides matching TRBD1. The V gene's germline CDR1 is GTSNPN and CDR2 SVGIG (reference sequence). The trim removed 4 bases at V and 4 bases at J, leaving 4 bases unmatched. The CDR3 contains 14 residues. The chain's CDR3 is CAWTKDRGNQPQHF. The CDR3 DNA reads TGTGCCTGGACCAAGGACAGGGGGAATCAGCCCCAGCATTTT.

This clone has just a few counts. This chain uses TRBV6-5 with TRBJ1-5, with TRBD1 identical over 11 bases. The CDR3 totals 14 residues. Germline CDR1 MNHEY, CDR2 SVGAGI. The V and J ends lost 4 bases and 6 bases, in that order; junction bases with no gene match: 2. The CDR3 is CASSWTGGSQPQHF. In DNA, the CDR3 is TGTGCCAGCAGTTGGACAGGGGGCTCTCAGCCCCAGCATTTT.

J is TRBJ1-2 and V is TRBV30; no definite D call. V was trimmed by 0 bases and J by 0 bases, leaving 2 bases between them. The germline CDR1 and CDR2 sequences are GTSNPN and SVGIG (reference sequence). The CDR3 has 12 amino acids. The CDR3 sequence is CAWSVTNYGYTF. The CDR3 DNA is TGTGCCTGGAGTGTCACTAACTATGGCTACACCTTC.

On this clone: The junction departs from germline at one end; a sequencing error may be responsible. This chain joins TRBV7-9 and TRBJ1-4; 7 bases agree with TRBD1. CDR3 length: 16 residues. CDR1 SEHNR and CDR2 FQNEAQ come from the germline V gene (reference sequence). In DNA, the CDR3 is TGTGCCAGCAGCCTAGCTGGGACAGCTCTAGGGGAAAAACTGTTTTTT. Its protein product is CASSLAGTALGEKLFF.

The rearrangement joins TRBV7-9 to TRBJ2-1, with D perhaps TRBD1 (6 bases). V lost 1 base and J lost 10, with 14 bases in between. CDR1 SEHNR and CDR2 FQNEAQ come from the germline V gene (reference sequence). This CDR3 comprises 14 residues. This CDR3 reads CASSLGAGVWEQFF. The CDR3 DNA reads as TGTGCCAGCAGCTTAGGGGCAGGGGTCTGGGAGCAGTTCTTC.